The clone carrying this T cell receptor beta chain was seen a few times. No antigen is known for it. This specimen comes from a study of T cells in Graves' hyperthyroidism and ophthalmopathy. Study at large: At initial diagnosis, before any treatment had begun, peripheral blood was obtained.

Amplification yielded TCR beta CDR3 regions, with RNA transcripts as the source. Researchers ran a first-round RT-PCR on the TCR CDR3 using the HTBI primer set. TCRdb redid the calling of the multiplex PCR reads with MiXCR, one entry per CDR3 protein. This repertoire shows 130,000 to 150,000 distinct CDR3 sequences, 22% found once; its top ten account for roughly 73%. This CDR3 comprises 16 residues. Germline-derived CDR1 and CDR2 are MNHEY and SMNVEV (reference sequence). J gave up 10 bases and V 8 bases, and 16 bases lay outside the gene matches. Study-level findings and limits: Stable hyperthyroidism and ophthalmopathy were separated using 13 V-J signatures. Ophthalmopathy was predicted by the model a median of roughly 6.6 months ahead of onset.

Sequences were obtained from blood. The gene calls are TRBV27 and TRBJ1-6, with 8 bases aligning to TRBD1. This receptor was taken from a woman aged 50 to 60 with Graves' hyperthyroidism that later progressed to Graves' ophthalmopathy. The CDR3 DNA sequence: TGTGCCAGCGGAAACAGTCCGGACAGGGTTGGCTCACCCCTCCACTTT. Translation: CASGNSPDRVGSPLHF.